This entry lists 23 T cell receptor beta chains sequenced from one sample in a study of CD4 T cells in relation to SARS-CoV-2 and coronaviruses. These TCRs are of unknown antigen specificity. Sequenced by immunoSEQ multiplex PCR; TCRdb stores in-frame clones only, minus some. Among 15,000 to 20,000 clones listed, 74% were seen once. CD4+ T cells from unexposed donors were obtained before the COVID-19 pandemic (2011-2018). CD4+ T cells were isolated from the cells after less than 13 days of culture. Material: CD4+ T cells from PBMCs, cultured in vitro. The source of these receptors is a human donor in good health.

The chain uses TRBV29-1 and TRBJ1-1, with 7 positions matching TRBD1. Per germline, CDR1 SQVTM and CDR2 ANQGSEA. Trimming at V came to 3 bases and at J to 1 base, leaving 2 bases not matched to a gene. CDR3 size: 13 residues. CDR3 nucleotide sequence: TGCAGCGTTGACAGGGGGGCGAACACTGAAGCTTTCTTT. Translating it yields CSVDRGANTEAFF.

The chain employs TRBV15 and TRBJ1-5, with D unresolved. V lost 0 bases, J lost 3 bases, and 0 bases lay in between. CDR3 length: 12 residues. Germline values: CDR1 LNHNV, CDR2 YYDKDF (reference sequence). For the CDR3, the DNA is TGTGCCACCAGCAGAGACAATCAGCCCCAGCATTTT. Its translation: CATSRDNQPQHF.

This chain uses TRBV5-8 with TRBJ2-7; D not certain. The CDR3 loop spans 14 amino acids. The germline CDR1 and CDR2 sequences are SGHTS and YDEGEE. V was trimmed by 4 bases and J by 0 bases, leaving 11 bases between them. The CDR3 here is CASSIQPASYEQYF. The CDR3 DNA sequence: TGTGCCAGCAGCATACAGCCAGCCTCCTACGAGCAGTACTTC.

This clone occurred a few times. The V gene is TRBV18, the J gene TRBJ2-7, with D hard to call. The CDR3 contains 15 residues. Trimming removed 2 bases at V and 4 bases at J, with 15 bases between. Per the germline V gene, CDR1 is KGHSH and CDR2 is LQKENI. The CDR3 coding sequence is TGTGCCAGCTCACCAGGCGCGGCTAAAACTTACGAGCAGTACTTC. Its protein is CASSPGAAKTYEQYF. Supplemented by reference TRBV18 and TRBJ2-7, the full variable domain reads NAGVMQNPRHLVRRRGQEARLRCSPMKGHSHVYWYRQLPEEGLKFMVYLQKENIIDESGMPKERFSAEFPKEGPSILRIQQVVRGDSAAYFCASSPGAAKTYEQYFGPGTRLTVT.

The chain is built from TRBV2 and TRBJ2-5; possibly TRBD2 for D (6 bases). Germline V gene data show CDR1 as SNHLY and CDR2 as FYNNEI. This CDR3 is 14 amino acids long. V lost 4 bases to trimming and J lost 0 bases, with 9 bases between them. The CDR3 DNA reads TGTGCCAGCAGTGGGGGGGAGAACCAAGAGACCCAGTACTTC. Translated: CASSGGENQETQYF.

The table lists this clone with a few counts. This chain uses TRBV19 with TRBJ2-2; 8 nucleotides match TRBD2. The CDR3 is 14 residues long. Germline CDR1 and CDR2: LNHDA and SQIVND (reference sequence). V was clipped by 7 bases and J by 1 base; unmatched bases: 2. The CDR3 DNA sequence: TGTGCCAGTAAAACTAGCGGGAACACCGGGGAGCTGTTTTTT. Protein product: CASKTSGNTGELFF.

The CDR3 DNA reads as TGCGCCAGCAGCTCACAGGGGGCGCGGAGGGAGACCCAGTACTTC. Translating gives CASSSQGARRETQYF. The rearrangement links TRBV5-1 to TRBJ2-5, with TRBD1 matching 9 bases. Germline CDR1 reads SGHRS; CDR2 reads YFSETQ. The CDR3 covers 15 residues. The ends lost 3 bases at V and 5 bases at J; junction bases unmatched: 8.

The chain links TRBV4-1 to TRBJ2-2, with 12 bases that match TRBD2. The V segment lost 4 bases and the J segment 5 bases; nucleotides outside the gene matches: 5. The CDR3 consists of 16 residues. Germline-derived CDR1 and CDR2 are MGHRA and YSYEKL. The CDR3 bases are TGCGCCAGCAGCCTCCGACTAGCGGGAGTAACCGGGGAGCTGTTTTTT. Translated, it gives CASSLRLAGVTGELFF.

The chain has TRBV7-6 and TRBJ1-1; D not resolved. Trimming took off 2 bases at V and 7 bases at J, with 14 bases between the two ends. Germline V gives CDR1 SGHVS, CDR2 FNYEAQ. The CDR3 loop spans 14 amino acids. CDR3 residues: CASSLSREVGEAFF. DNA for the CDR3: TGTGCCAGCAGCTTATCACGGGAAGTGGGTGAAGCTTTCTTT.

This clone was seen more than once but under ten times. The chain links TRBV5-8 to TRBJ1-6; D is ambiguous. Germline CDR1 reads SGHTS; CDR2 reads YDEGEE. Trimming stripped 0 bases from V and 7 bases from J, with 5 bases between. The CDR3 contains 13 residues. In DNA form, the CDR3 reads TGTGCCAGCAGCTTGGATGTCAATTCACCCCTCCACTTT. Translating gives CASSLDVNSPLHF.

The chain is built from TRBV7-8 and TRBJ2-7; D might be TRBD2 (6 bases). This CDR3 contains 13 residues. CDR1 and CDR2 from the germline V gene are SGHVS and FQNEAQ. Between the trimmed V and J ends, which lost 2 bases and 7 bases, there was a span of 12 bases. CDR3 in DNA: TGTGCCAGCAGCTTATCCCTAGCGCGGGAGCAGTACTTC. Its protein product is CASSLSLAREQYF.

The chain recombines TRBV11-2 with TRBJ1-2; no definite D call. Trimming took 1 base from V and 7 from J, leaving 10 bases between them. Germline lookup yields CDR1 SGHAT and CDR2 FQNNGV. The CDR3 covers 13 residues. This CDR3 is CASSLGHESGYTF. The CDR3 DNA reads as TGTGCCAGCAGCTTAGGCCACGAAAGTGGCTACACCTTC.

The J gene is TRBJ2-5, the V gene TRBV5-6, with TRBD1 as a possible D gene (6 bases). Trimming took 0 bases from V and 0 from J, leaving 9 bases between them. The CDR3 loop spans 15 amino acids. Per germline, CDR1 SGHDT and CDR2 YYEEEE. The CDR3: CASSLAGVYQETQYF. The CDR3 coding sequence is TGTGCCAGCAGCTTGGCAGGGGTGTACCAAGAGACCCAGTACTTC.

The chain is built from TRBV21-1 and TRBJ2-1. TRBV21-1 represents a pseudogene. The CDR3 is 13 amino acids. CDR3 DNA: TGTGCCAGCAGCAAACTTGGAAACAATGAGCAGTTCTTC. Translated: CASSKLGNNEQFF.

The CDR3 coding sequence is TGTGCCAGCAGCCCACACCCAGCTAGCGCAAGGGGCACAGATACGCAGTATTTT. Translation: CASSPHPASARGTDTQYF. V usage is TRBV7-6 and J usage is TRBJ2-3; D might be TRBD2 (6 bases). The germline gives CDR1 SGHVS, CDR2 FNYEAQ. This CDR3 is built from 18 residues. The V gene lost 5 bases and the J gene lost 1 base, with 22 bases spanning the gap.

V and J are TRBV9 and TRBJ2-3; D may be TRBD1 or TRBD2 (7 bases each). The CDR3 has 16 residues. From germline, CDR1 is SGDLS and CDR2 YYNGEE. Trimming pared 3 bases from V and 2 bases from J, leaving 16 bases between. The CDR3 protein is CASSEGGGPNTDTQYF. CDR3 DNA sequence: TGTGCCAGCAGCGAGGGAGGGGGCCCCAACACAGATACGCAGTATTTT.

The J gene is TRBJ2-7, the V gene TRBV15; D perhaps matches TRBD1 (6 bases). Germline V gene sequence: CDR1 LNHNV, CDR2 YYDKDF (reference sequence). This CDR3 has 15 residues. Trimming stripped 5 bases from V and 6 bases from J, with 20 bases between. The CDR3 DNA is TGTGCCACCAGCGCCCGTCCCACCCTGGGGGCCGAGCAGTACTTC. This gives the protein CATSARPTLGAEQYF.

This chain uses TRBV27 with TRBJ2-1; 12 nucleotides align to TRBD2. V lost 0 bases and J lost 7; bases outside the gene matches: 10. The CDR3 length is 18 residues. The V gene's germline CDR1 is MNHEY and CDR2 SMNVEV (reference sequence). In nucleotides, the CDR3 is TGTGCCAGCAGTTTATCCCGAGACACTAGCGGGAGGATTAATGAGCAGTTCTTC. Its protein is CASSLSRDTSGRINEQFF.

V gene TRBV5-5 combines with J gene TRBJ2-7; 10 bases map to TRBD1. CDR3 length: 14 amino acids. The J segment lost 3 bases and the V segment lost 4 bases, leaving 4 bases of the junction unmatched. Germline values: CDR1 SGHKS, CDR2 YYEKEE (reference sequence). This CDR3 reads CASSHRTGGYEQYF. The CDR3 bases are TGTGCCAGCAGCCATCGGACAGGGGGCTACGAGCAGTACTTC.

V is TRBV11-2 and J is TRBJ2-5; no clear D gene. V was pared by 3 bases and J by 5 bases, with 10 bases between. The CDR3 loop spans 13 amino acids. Germline V gene lookup returns CDR1 SGHAT and CDR2 FQNNGV. The CDR3 loop is CASSLGYRETQYF. For the CDR3, the DNA is TGTGCCAGCAGCTTGGGGTACCGGGAGACCCAGTACTTC.

The chain recombines TRBV18 with TRBJ2-2; 12 bases line up with TRBD2. The germline V gene encodes CDR1 KGHSH and CDR2 LQKENI. V lost 3 bases, J lost 5 bases, and 4 bases stayed unmatched. The CDR3 covers 16 residues. CDR3: CASSPWTSGKTGELFF. As DNA, the CDR3 is TGTGCCAGCTCACCGTGGACTAGCGGGAAAACCGGGGAGCTGTTTTTT.

V usage is TRBV20-1 and J usage is TRBJ1-1, with D hard to call. The CDR3 has 10 residues. Germline CDR1 is DFQATT and CDR2 is SNEGSKA (reference sequence). V lost 8 bases to trimming and J lost 2 bases, with 6 bases between them. CDR3 DNA: TGCAGTCTACTTAACACTGAAGCTTTCTTT. This codes for CSLLNTEAFF.

This CDR3 is CATSDGQGGAYGYTF. The CDR3 DNA sequence: TGTGCCACCAGTGACGGACAGGGGGGGGCCTATGGCTACACCTTC. This chain links TRBV24-1 with TRBJ1-2; 10 bases fit TRBD1. The CDR3 is made up of 15 amino acids. V lost 4 bases, J lost 4 bases, and 5 bases stayed unmatched. Germline V gene sequence: CDR1 KGHDR, CDR2 SFDVKD.